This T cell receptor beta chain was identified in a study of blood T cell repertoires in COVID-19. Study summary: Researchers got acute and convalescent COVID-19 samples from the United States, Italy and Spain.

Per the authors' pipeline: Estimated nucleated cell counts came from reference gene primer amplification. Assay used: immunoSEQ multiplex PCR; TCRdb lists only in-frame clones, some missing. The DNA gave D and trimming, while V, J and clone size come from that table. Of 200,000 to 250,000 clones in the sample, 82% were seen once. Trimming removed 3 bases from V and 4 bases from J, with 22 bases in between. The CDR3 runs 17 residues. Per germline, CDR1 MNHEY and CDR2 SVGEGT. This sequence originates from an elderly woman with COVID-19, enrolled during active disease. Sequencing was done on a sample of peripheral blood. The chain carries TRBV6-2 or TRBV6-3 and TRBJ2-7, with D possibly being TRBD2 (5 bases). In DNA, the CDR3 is TGTGCCAGCAGTTATACATCCCTAGCCCACCACAATTACGAGCAGTACTTC. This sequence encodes CASSYTSLAHHNYEQYF.